This T cell receptor beta chain was sequenced during a study of T cells in Graves' hyperthyroidism and ophthalmopathy. V shed 6 bases and J shed 5 bases, with 16 bases lying between them. This CDR3 has 14 residues. TCR beta CDR3 sequences were amplified from RNA transcripts. The primer set for the first-round RT-PCR of the TCR CDR3 was HTBI. TCRdb re-analysed the multiplex PCR reads in MiXCR, keeping a single row per CDR3 protein. The sample holds some 490,000 distinct CDR3 sequences, approximately 16% seen once. Fresh peripheral blood, 8 to 10 ml, was the source of the PBMCs. Many counts were recorded for this clonotype.

This sequence originates from a woman aged 30 to 39 with Graves' ophthalmopathy. This chain uses TRBV12-3 or TRBV12-4 with TRBJ2-5, with D possibly being TRBD1 (6 bases). The sequenced sample consisted of blood. The CDR3 DNA follows: TGTGCCAGCAGCCCTGGGGCAGGGGTTGAGACCCAGTACTTC. Translation gives CASSPGAGVETQYF.